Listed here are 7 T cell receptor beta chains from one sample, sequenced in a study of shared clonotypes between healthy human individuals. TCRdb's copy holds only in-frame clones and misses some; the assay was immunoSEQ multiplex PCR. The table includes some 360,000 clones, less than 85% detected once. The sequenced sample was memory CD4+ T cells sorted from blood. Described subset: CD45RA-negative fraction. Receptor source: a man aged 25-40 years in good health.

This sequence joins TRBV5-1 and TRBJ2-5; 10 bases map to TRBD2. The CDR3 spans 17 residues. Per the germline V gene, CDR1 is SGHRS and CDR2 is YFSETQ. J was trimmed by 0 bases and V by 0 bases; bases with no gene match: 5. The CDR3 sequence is CASSLGLAGTNQETQYF. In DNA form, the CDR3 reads TGCGCCAGCAGCTTGGGACTAGCGGGCACCAACCAAGAGACCCAGTACTTC.

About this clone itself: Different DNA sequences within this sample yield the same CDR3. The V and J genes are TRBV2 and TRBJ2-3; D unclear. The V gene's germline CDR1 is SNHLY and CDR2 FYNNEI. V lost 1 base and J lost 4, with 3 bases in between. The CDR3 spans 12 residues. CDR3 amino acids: CASSEGADTQYF. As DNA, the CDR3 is TGTGCCAGCAGTGAAGGGGCAGATACGCAGTATTTT.

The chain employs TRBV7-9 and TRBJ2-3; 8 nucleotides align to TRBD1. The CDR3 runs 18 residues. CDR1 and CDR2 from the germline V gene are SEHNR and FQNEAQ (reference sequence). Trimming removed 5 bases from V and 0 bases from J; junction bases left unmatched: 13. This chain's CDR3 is CASSPRAGGWSSTDTQYF. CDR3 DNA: TGTGCCAGCAGCCCCCGAGCAGGGGGCTGGAGTAGCACAGATACGCAGTATTTT.

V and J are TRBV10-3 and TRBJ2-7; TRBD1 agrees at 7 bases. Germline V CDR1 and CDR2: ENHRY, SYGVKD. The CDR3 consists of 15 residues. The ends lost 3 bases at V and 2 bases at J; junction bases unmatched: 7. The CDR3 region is CAISDLDGTAYEQYF. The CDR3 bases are TGTGCCATCAGTGATTTGGATGGGACAGCCTACGAGCAGTACTTC.

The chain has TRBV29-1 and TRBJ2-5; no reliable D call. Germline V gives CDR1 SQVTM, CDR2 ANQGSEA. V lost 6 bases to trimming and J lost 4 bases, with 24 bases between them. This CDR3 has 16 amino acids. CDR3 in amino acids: CSVSAAIGSSVETQYF. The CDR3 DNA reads TGCAGCGTGTCCGCGGCGATAGGATCGTCGGTAGAGACCCAGTACTTC.

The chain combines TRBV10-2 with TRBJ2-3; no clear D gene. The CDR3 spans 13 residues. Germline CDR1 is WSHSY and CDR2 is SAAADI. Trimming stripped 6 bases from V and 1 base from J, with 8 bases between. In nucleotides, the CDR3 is TGCGCCAGCAGCCTAGTGGGCACAGATACGCAGTATTTT. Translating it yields CASSLVGTDTQYF.

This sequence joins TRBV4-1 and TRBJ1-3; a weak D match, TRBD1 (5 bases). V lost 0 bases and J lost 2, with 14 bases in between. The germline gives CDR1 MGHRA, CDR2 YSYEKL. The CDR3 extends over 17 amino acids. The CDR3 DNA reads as TGCGCCAGCAGCCAAGATTCCACGGGGACGGCTGGAAACACCATATATTTT. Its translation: CASSQDSTGTAGNTIYF.